This T cell receptor (beta chain) was profiled in a study of blood T cell repertoires in COVID-19. Study at large: Italy, Spain and the United States were the sources of the convalescent and acute COVID-19 samples. Sample material is recorded as cDNA or gDNA derived from T cells, B-cell-depleted T cells, or PBMCs.

Methods used by the authors: Scientists estimated how many nucleated cells there were by amplifying reference gene primers. Sequenced by immunoSEQ multiplex PCR; TCRdb stores in-frame clones only, minus some. From that table come the V and J calls and clone size; the DNA was used to work out D and trimming. The top ten hold about 4.3% of the sample, which has about 140,000 clones, approximately 87% seen once. V shed 5 bases and J shed 3 bases, with 6 bases lying between them. This CDR3 is 12 amino acids long. CDR1 is ENHRY and CDR2 is SYGVKD in the germline V gene. The sample was peripheral blood. The receptor was isolated from a woman aged 40 to 50 with acute or convalescent COVID-19. The chain joins TRBV10-3 to TRBJ2-3; D call uncertain. This CDR3 reads CAISTETDTQYF. CDR3 coding DNA: TGTGCCATCAGTACAGAGACAGATACGCAGTATTTT.